The entry below gives a single T cell receptor (beta chain) sequence along with its context. The assay was immunoSEQ multiplex PCR, and TCRdb's table has in-frame clones only and misses some. The sample includes roughly 60,000 clones, around 87% of them seen just once. J was trimmed by 4 bases and V by 5 bases; bases with no gene match: 6. Germline loops: CDR1 SGHRS, CDR2 YFSETQ. This CDR3 has 14 amino acids. These data come from a study of blood T cell repertoires in COVID-19. Turning to the study itself: Italy, Spain and the United States were the sources of the convalescent and acute COVID-19 samples.

The sequenced sample was peripheral blood. V is TRBV5-1 and J is TRBJ2-5, with 9 bases that match TRBD1. The sequence was obtained from a human donor with acute or convalescent COVID-19. The donor label of this sample is uncertain. In nucleotides, the CDR3 is TGCGCCAGCAGTCCACAGGGGGCAAGAGAGACCCAGTACTTC. Amino acid sequence: CASSPQGARETQYF. Full variable domain (remainder filled in from reference TRBV5-1 and TRBJ2-5): KAGVTQTPRYLIKTRGQQVTLSCSPISGHRSVSWYQQTPGQGLQFLFEYFSETQRNKGNFPGRFSGRQFSNSRSEMNVSTLELGDSALYLCASSPQGARETQYFGPGTRLLVL.